This TCR beta chain was identified during a study of T cell responses to AZD1222 COVID-19 vaccine. Findings of the study overall: Just a handful of AZD1222 recipients were seropositive at baseline. Sampling that yielded the repertoires occurred only after the peak T cell response.

The data were produced by immunoSEQ multiplex PCR, yet TCRdb's version contains in-frame clones alone and is incomplete. The sample shows over 110,000 clones, about 90% of them seen only once. V lost 7 bases and J lost 2, with 15 bases in between. The CDR3 has 15 residues. Germline values: CDR1 MNHEY, CDR2 SMNVEV (reference sequence). As to this clone: What it recognizes is unknown.

Both about-4-week and about-12-week second-dose recipients were combined. The sequence was collected from an adult who received the AZD1222 COVID-19 vaccine. The rearrangement uses TRBV27 and TRBJ2-1, with D unresolved. This specimen was peripheral blood, taken 28 days after the second AZD1222 dose. The CDR3 coding sequence is TGTGCCAGCATACCCCGGTGGAGCACCTACAATGAGCAGTTCTTC. Residues: CASIPRWSTYNEQFF.